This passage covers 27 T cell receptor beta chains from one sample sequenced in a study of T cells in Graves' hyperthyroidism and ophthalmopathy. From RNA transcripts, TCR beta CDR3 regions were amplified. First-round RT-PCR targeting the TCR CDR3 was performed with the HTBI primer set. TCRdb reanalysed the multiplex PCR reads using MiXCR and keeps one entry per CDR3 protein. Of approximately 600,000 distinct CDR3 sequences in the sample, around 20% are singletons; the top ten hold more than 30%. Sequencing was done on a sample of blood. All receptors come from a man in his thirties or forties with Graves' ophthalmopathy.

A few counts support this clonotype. CDR3 region: CASSPRQGATNSPLHF. DNA of the CDR3: TGTGCCAGCTCACCTCGACAGGGGGCGACGAATTCACCCCTCCACTTT. This chain links TRBV18 with TRBJ1-6; 10 bases map to TRBD1. The germline CDR1 and CDR2 sequences are KGHSH and LQKENI. This CDR3 is 16 amino acids long. After removal of 3 bases from V and 7 bases from J, the junction contained 6 bases not matched to a gene. Looking up the rest from reference TRBV18 and TRBJ1-6 gives the full variable domain: NAGVMQNPRHLVRRRGQEARLRCSPMKGHSHVYWYRQLPEEGLKFMVYLQKENIIDESGMPKERFSAEFPKEGPSILRIQQVVRGDSAAYFCASSPRQGATNSPLHFGNGTRLTVT.

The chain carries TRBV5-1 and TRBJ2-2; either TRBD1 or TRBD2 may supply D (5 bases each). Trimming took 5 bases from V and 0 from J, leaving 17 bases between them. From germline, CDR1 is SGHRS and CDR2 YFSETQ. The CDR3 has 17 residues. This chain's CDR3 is CASSFLPGRTNTGELFF. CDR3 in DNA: TGCGCCAGCAGTTTTCTCCCGGGACGGACGAACACCGGGGAGCTGTTTTTT.

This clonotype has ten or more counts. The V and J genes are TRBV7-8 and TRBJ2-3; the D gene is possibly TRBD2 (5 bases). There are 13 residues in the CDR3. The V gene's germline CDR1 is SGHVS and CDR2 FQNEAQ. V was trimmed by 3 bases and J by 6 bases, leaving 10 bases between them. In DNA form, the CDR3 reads TGTGCCAGCAGCTTCAGAGGGTTGGATACGCAGTATTTT. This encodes CASSFRGLDTQYF.

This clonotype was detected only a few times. The CDR3 region has the DNA TGTGCCATCCCCGGGACGGCGGCTGGGGCCAACGTCCTGACTTTC. As protein: CAIPGTAAGANVLTF. The chain couples TRBV2 to TRBJ2-6; D possibly uses TRBD1 or TRBD2 (5 bases each). V lost 10 bases and J lost 2, with 15 bases in between. The CDR3 sequence is 15 residues long. Germline V gives CDR1 SNHLY, CDR2 FYNNEI. The whole variable domain, remainder taken from reference TRBV2 and TRBJ2-6, is EPEVTQTPSHQVTQMGQEVILRCVPISNHLYFYWYRQILGQKVEFLVSFYNNEISEKSEIFDDQFSVERPDGSNFTLKIRSTKLEDSAMYFCAIPGTAAGANVLTFGAGSRLTVL.

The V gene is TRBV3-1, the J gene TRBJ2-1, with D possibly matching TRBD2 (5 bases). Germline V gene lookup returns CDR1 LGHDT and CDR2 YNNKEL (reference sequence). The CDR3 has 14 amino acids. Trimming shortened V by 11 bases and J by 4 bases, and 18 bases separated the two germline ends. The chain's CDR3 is CAWSPEVGYNEQFF. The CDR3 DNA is TGTGCCTGGAGCCCGGAGGTAGGGTACAATGAGCAGTTCTTC.

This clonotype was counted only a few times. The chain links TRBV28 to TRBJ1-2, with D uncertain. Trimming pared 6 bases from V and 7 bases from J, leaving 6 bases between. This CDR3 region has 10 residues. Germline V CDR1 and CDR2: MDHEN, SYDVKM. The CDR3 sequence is CASRGGGYTF. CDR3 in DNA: TGTGCCAGCAGGGGAGGTGGCTACACCTTC.

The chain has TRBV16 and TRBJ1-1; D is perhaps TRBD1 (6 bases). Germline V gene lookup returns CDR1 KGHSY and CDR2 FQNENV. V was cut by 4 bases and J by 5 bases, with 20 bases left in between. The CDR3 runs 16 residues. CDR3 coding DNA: TGTGCCAGCAGCCTCGCCGGCGGGGGCAAAGAAACTGAAGCTTTCTTT. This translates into CASSLAGGGKETEAFF.

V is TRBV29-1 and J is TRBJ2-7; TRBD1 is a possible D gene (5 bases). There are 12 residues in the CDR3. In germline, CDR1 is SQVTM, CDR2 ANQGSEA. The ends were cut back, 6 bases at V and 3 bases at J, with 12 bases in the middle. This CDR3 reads CSVVIDSYEQYF. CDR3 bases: TGCAGCGTCGTGATTGACAGCTACGAGCAGTACTTC.

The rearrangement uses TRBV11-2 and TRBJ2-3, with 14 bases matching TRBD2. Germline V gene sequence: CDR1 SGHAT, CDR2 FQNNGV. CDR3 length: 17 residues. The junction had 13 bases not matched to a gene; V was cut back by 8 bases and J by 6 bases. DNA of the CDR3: TGTGCCAGCGGGGTGAATCCGGGACTAGCGGGAGTGGATACGCAGTATTTT. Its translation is CASGVNPGLAGVDTQYF.

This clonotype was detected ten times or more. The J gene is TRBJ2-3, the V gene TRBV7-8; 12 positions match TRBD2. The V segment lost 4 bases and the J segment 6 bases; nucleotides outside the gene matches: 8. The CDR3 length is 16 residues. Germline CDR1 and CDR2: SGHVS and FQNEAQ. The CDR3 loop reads CASSSLAGGPSDTQYF. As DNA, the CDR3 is TGTGCCAGCAGCTCCCTAGCGGGAGGGCCGTCCGATACGCAGTATTTT.

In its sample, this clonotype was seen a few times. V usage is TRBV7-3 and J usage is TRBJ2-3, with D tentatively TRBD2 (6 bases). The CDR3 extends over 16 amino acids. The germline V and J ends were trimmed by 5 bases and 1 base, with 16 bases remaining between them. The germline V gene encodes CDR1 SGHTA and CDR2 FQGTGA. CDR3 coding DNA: TGTGCCAGCAGCCCTGGTTCACCGGGGGGCACAGATACGCAGTATTTT. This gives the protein CASSPGSPGGTDTQYF.

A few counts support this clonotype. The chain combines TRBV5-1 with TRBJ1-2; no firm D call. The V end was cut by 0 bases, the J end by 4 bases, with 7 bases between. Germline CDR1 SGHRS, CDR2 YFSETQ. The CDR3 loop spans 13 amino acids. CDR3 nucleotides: TGCGCCAGCAGCTTGGAGGCAGCCTATGGCTACACCTTC. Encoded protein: CASSLEAAYGYTF.

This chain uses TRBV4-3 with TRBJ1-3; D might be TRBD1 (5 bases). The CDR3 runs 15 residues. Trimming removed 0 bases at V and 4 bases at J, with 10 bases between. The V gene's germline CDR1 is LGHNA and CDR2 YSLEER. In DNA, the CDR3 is TGCGCCAGCAGCCAAGATAAGGGGACGGGAAACACCATATATTTT. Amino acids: CASSQDKGTGNTIYF.

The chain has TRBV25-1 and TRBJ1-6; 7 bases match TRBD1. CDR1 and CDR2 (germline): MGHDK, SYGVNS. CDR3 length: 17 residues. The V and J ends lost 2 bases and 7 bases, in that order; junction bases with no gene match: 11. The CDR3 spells CASSEVRGQRGNSPLHF. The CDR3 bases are TGTGCCAGCAGTGAAGTCCGGGGACAGCGGGGAAATTCACCCCTCCACTTT. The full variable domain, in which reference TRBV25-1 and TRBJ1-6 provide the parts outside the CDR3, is EADIYQTPRYLVIGTGKKITLECSQTMGHDKMYWYQQDPGMELHLIHYSYGVNSTEKGDLSSESTVSRIRTEHFPLTLESARPSHTSQYLCASSEVRGQRGNSPLHFGNGTRLTVT.

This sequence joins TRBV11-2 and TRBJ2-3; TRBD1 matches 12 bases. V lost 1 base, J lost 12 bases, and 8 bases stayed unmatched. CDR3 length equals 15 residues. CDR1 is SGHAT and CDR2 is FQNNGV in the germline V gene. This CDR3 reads CASSLGGQGAQKQYF. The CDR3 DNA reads TGTGCCAGCAGCTTAGGGGGACAGGGGGCACAAAAACAGTATTTT. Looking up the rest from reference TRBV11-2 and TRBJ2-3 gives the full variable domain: EAGVAQSPRYKIIEKRQSVAFWCNPISGHATLYWYQQILGQGPKLLIQFQNNGVVDDSQLPKDRFSAERLKGVDSTLKIQPAKLEDSAVYLCASSLGGQGAQKQYFGPGTRLTVL.

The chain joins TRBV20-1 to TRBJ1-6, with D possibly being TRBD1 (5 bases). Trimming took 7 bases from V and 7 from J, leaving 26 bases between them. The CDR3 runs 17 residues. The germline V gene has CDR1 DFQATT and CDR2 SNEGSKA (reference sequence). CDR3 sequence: CSVQGARITDRNSPLHF. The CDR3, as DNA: TGCAGTGTGCAGGGCGCGAGGATCACAGACCGAAATTCACCCCTCCACTTT.

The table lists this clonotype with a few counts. CDR3 in DNA: TGCAGTGCTCCATGGGACAGGTTCAGGAACACCGGGGAGCTGTTTTTT. It yields the protein CSAPWDRFRNTGELFF. This chain joins TRBV20-1 and TRBJ2-2, with TRBD1 matching over 8 bases. The junction had 9 bases not matched to a gene; V was cut back by 5 bases and J by 1 base. The CDR3 has 16 residues. The germline V gene has CDR1 DFQATT and CDR2 SNEGSKA (reference sequence).

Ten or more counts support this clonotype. The CDR3 nucleotides read TGTGCCAGCAGCCAAGACTGGGCCATTCAGTACTTC. The encoded protein is CASSQDWAIQYF. J is TRBJ2-4 and V is TRBV3-1; D not resolved. Trimming pared 0 bases from V and 9 bases from J, leaving 6 bases between. The CDR3 sequence is 12 residues long. Germline V gene lookup returns CDR1 LGHDT and CDR2 YNNKEL (reference sequence).

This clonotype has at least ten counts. As DNA, the CDR3 is TGTGCCTGGAGTCCGATAGGGACAGGGTTGAACACTGAAGCTTTCTTT. This gives the protein CAWSPIGTGLNTEAFF. The rearrangement links TRBV30 to TRBJ1-1; 9 bases agree with TRBD1. Germline values: CDR1 GTSNPN, CDR2 SVGIG (reference sequence). The CDR3 length is 16 residues. Trimming removed 2 bases from V and 0 bases from J; junction bases left unmatched: 7.

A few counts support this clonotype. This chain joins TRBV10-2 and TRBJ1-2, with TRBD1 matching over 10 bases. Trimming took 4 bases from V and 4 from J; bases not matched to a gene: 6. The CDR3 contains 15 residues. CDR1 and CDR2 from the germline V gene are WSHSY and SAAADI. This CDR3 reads CASSVDRGLAYGYTF. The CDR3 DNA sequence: TGCGCCAGCAGTGTCGACAGGGGGCTGGCCTATGGCTACACCTTC.

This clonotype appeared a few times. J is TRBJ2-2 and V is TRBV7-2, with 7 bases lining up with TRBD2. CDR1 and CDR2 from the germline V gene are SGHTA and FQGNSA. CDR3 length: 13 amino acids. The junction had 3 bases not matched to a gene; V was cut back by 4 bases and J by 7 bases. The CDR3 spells CASSSTGGGELFF. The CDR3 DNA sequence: TGTGCCAGCAGCTCCACGGGGGGCGGGGAGCTGTTTTTT.

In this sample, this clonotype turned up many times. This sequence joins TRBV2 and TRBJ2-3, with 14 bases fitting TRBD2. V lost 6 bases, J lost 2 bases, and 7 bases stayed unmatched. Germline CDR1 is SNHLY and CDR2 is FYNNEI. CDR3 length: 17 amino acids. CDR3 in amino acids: CASSPGLAGANTDTQYF. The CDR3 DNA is TGTGCCAGCAGCCCGGGACTAGCGGGAGCGAACACAGATACGCAGTATTTT. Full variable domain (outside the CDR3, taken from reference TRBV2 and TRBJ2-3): EPEVTQTPSHQVTQMGQEVILRCVPISNHLYFYWYRQILGQKVEFLVSFYNNEISEKSEIFDDQFSVERPDGSNFTLKIRSTKLEDSAMYFCASSPGLAGANTDTQYFGPGTRLTVL.

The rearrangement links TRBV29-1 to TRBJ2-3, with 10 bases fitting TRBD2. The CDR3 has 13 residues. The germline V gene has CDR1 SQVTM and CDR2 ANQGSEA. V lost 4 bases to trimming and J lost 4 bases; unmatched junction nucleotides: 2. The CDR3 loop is CSVGTSGPDTQYF. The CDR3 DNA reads TGCAGCGTTGGGACTAGCGGCCCAGATACGCAGTATTTT.

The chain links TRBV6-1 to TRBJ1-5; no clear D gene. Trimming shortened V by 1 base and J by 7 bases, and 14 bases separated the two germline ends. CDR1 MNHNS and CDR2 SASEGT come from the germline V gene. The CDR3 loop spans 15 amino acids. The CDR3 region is CASSEVQHLRQPQHF. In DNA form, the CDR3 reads TGTGCCAGCAGTGAAGTTCAACACCTCAGACAGCCCCAGCATTTT.

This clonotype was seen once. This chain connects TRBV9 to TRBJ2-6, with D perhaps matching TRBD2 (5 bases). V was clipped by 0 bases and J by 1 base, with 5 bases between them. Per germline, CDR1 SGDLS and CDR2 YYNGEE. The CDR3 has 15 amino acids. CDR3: CASSVGGSGANVLTF. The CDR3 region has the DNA TGTGCCAGCAGCGTAGGAGGGTCTGGGGCCAACGTCCTGACTTTC.

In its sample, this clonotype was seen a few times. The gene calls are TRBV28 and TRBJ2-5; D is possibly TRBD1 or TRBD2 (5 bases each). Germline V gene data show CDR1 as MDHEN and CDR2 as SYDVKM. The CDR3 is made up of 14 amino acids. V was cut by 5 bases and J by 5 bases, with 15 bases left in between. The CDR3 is CASSPNVWGETQYF. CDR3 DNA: TGTGCCAGCAGTCCAAACGTGTGGGGGGAGACCCAGTACTTC.

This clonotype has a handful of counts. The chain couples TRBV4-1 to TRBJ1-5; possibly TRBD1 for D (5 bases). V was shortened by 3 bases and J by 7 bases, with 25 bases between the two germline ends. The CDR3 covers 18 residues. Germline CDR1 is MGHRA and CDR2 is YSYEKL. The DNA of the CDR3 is TGCGCCAGCAGCCAGATCGGAGCGGGACCCGAAAAAGGACAGCCCCAGCATTTT. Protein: CASSQIGAGPEKGQPQHF.